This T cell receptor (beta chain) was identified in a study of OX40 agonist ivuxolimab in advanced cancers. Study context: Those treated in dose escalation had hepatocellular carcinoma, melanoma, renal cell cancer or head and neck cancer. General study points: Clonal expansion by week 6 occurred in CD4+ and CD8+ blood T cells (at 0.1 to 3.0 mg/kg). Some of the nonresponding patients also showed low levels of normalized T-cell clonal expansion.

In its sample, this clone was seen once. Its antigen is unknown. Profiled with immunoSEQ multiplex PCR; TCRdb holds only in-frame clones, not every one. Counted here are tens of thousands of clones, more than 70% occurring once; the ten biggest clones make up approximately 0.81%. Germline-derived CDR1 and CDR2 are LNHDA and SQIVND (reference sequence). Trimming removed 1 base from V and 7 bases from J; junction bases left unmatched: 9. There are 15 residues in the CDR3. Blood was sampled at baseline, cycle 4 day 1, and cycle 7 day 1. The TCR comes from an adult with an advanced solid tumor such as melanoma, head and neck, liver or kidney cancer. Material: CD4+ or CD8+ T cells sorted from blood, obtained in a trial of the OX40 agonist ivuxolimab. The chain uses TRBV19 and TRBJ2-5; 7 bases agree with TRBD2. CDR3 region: CASSIGQAGGSTQYF. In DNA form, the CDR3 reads TGTGCCAGTAGTATAGGGCAGGCCGGGGGGTCGACCCAGTACTTC.